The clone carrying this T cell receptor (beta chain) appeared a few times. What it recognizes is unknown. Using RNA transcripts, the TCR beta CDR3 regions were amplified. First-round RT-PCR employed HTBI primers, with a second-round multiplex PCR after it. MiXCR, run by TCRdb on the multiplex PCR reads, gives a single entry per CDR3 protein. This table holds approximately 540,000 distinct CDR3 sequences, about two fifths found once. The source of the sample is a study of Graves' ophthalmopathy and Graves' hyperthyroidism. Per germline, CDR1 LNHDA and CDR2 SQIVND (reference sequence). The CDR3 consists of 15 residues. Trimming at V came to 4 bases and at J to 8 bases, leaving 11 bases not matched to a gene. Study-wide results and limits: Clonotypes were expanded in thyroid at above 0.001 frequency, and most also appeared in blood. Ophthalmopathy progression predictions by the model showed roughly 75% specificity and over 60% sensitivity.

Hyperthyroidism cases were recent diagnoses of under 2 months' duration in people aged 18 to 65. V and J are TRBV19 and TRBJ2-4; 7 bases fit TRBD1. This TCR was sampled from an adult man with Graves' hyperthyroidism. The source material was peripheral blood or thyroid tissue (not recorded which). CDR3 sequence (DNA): TGTGCCAGTAGTAGAGGGGGCCTAGCCGTAGACATTCAGTACTTC. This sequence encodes CASSRGGLAVDIQYF.